Listed here are 21 T cell receptor beta chains from one sample, sequenced in a study of T cells of healthy individuals. TCRdb re-analysed the 5' RACE reads in MiXCR, keeping a single row per CDR3 protein. This table has about 41,000 distinct CDR3 sequences, about 4.2% appearing once. Source of these receptors: a human donor in good health.

Many counts were recorded for this clonotype. The J gene is TRBJ1-2, the V gene TRBV27, with 7 bases lining up with TRBD1. The CDR3 runs 16 residues. The germline V gene encodes CDR1 MNHEY and CDR2 SMNVEV (reference sequence). J lost 0 bases, V lost 4 bases, and 8 bases had no gene match. CDR3 sequence (DNA): TGTGCCAGCAGTTCCACCAGACAGGGTACTAACTATGGCTACACCTTC. Amino acids: CASSSTRQGTNYGYTF.

This clonotype was observed a single time. J is TRBJ2-7 and V is TRBV6-6, with unresolved D. Per germline, CDR1 MNHNY and CDR2 SVGAGI (reference sequence). Trimming cost V 0 bases and J 5 bases, with 11 bases left between them. The CDR3 loop spans 14 amino acids. CDR3 in amino acids: CASSYSVARDEQYF. The CDR3 region has the DNA TGTGCCAGCAGTTACTCTGTGGCCCGTGACGAGCAGTACTTC.

This clonotype came up a few times. This may stem from a read error, because a much larger clone lies one nucleotide away. The chain uses TRBV12-3 or TRBV12-4 and TRBJ2-3; no definite D call. Deletions cut 7 bases from V and 3 bases from J, with 5 bases between. The CDR3 has 11 amino acids. The CDR3 sequence: CASTQTDTQYF. CDR3 bases: TGTGCCAGCACCCAAACAGATACGCAGTATTTT.

In this sample, this clonotype turned up many times. The chain combines TRBV2 with TRBJ2-3; TRBD2 agrees at 9 bases. This CDR3 has 15 residues. Germline-derived CDR1 and CDR2 are SNHLY and FYNNEI. With V trimmed by 7 bases and J by 1 base, 6 bases remained unmatched. The CDR3 region has the DNA TGTGCCAGCAAAAGCGGGGGGCCGGGCACAGATACGCAGTATTTT. It encodes CASKSGGPGTDTQYF.

V gene TRBV6-5 combines with J gene TRBJ1-2; D call uncertain. The CDR3 is made up of 14 amino acids. CDR1 is MNHEY and CDR2 is SVGAGI in the germline V gene. V lost 0 bases and J 8 bases, leaving 13 bases between the germline ends. CDR3 amino acids: CASSYSGRSSGYTF. The CDR3 nucleotides are TGTGCCAGCAGTTACTCGGGCAGGTCTAGCGGCTACACCTTC.

The genes are TRBV24-1 and TRBJ2-1; 7 positions match TRBD2. V shed 6 bases and J 14 bases; nucleotides not matched to a gene: 9. CDR1 is KGHDR and CDR2 is SFDVKD in the germline V gene. This CDR3 region has 12 residues. CDR3 nucleotide sequence: TGTGCCACCAGTACCGGGAGGCTATGGGAGTTCTTC. Translated, it gives CATSTGRLWEFF.

There are many counts of this clonotype. This rearrangement joins TRBV6-6 to TRBJ1-1; 7 bases match TRBD1. The junction had 10 bases not matched to a gene; V was cut back by 6 bases and J by 3 bases. The CDR3 is made up of 15 amino acids. Germline V gene lookup returns CDR1 MNHNY and CDR2 SVGAGI (reference sequence). CDR3 sequence reads: CASSTNAGQDTEAFF. The CDR3 DNA is TGTGCCAGCAGCACCAACGCCGGACAGGACACTGAAGCTTTCTTT.

This clonotype was picked up many times. This chain connects TRBV18 to TRBJ1-2; D gene uncertain. V was shortened by 2 bases and J by 3 bases, with 7 bases between the two germline ends. CDR1 KGHSH and CDR2 LQKENI come from the germline V gene. The length of the CDR3 is 13 residues. The CDR3 DNA reads TGTGCCAGCTCACCAAACGAATACTATGGCTACACCTTC. Protein sequence: CASSPNEYYGYTF.

This clonotype showed up many times. CDR3 region: CATSDPGRADTQYF. CDR3 nucleotides: TGTGCCACCAGTGACCCCGGCCGGGCAGATACGCAGTATTTT. The chain joins TRBV24-1 to TRBJ2-3, with D unresolved. V lost 4 bases, J lost 4 bases, and 11 bases lay in between. CDR1 and CDR2 from the germline V gene are KGHDR and SFDVKD. This CDR3 is built from 14 residues.

This clonotype was observed at least ten times. The gene calls are TRBV7-9 and TRBJ2-1; 9 bases map to TRBD2. Trimming cost V 8 bases and J 9 bases; bases outside gene matches: 14. CDR3 length equals 15 residues. Germline V CDR1 and CDR2: SEHNR, FQNEAQ (reference sequence). CDR3 in amino acids: CASSPGVAGDGEQFF. DNA for the CDR3: TGTGCCAGCTCCCCGGGAGTAGCGGGAGATGGTGAGCAGTTCTTC.

A few counts support this clonotype. The CDR3 protein is CASSPTGGTDTQYF. In DNA, the CDR3 is TGTGCCAGCAGCCCGACAGGGGGGACAGATACGCAGTATTTT. The chain uses TRBV5-6 and TRBJ2-3; TRBD1 agrees at 9 bases. Germline V gene sequence: CDR1 SGHDT, CDR2 YYEEEE. The J segment lost 3 bases and the V segment lost 4 bases, leaving 3 bases of the junction unmatched. The CDR3 loop spans 14 amino acids.

This clonotype was recorded many times. V is TRBV27 and J is TRBJ1-1; the match to TRBD1 covers 8 bases. Germline-derived CDR1 and CDR2 are MNHEY and SMNVEV (reference sequence). J gave up 1 base and V 3 bases, and 4 bases lay outside the gene matches. The CDR3 is 15 amino acids. CDR3 region: CASSFQQGENTEAFF. The CDR3 DNA sequence: TGTGCCAGCAGTTTCCAACAGGGGGAGAACACTGAAGCTTTCTTT.

The sample holds a few counts of this clonotype. The V call is TRBV20-1, the J call TRBJ1-5; D perhaps matches TRBD1 (5 bases). The germline V gene has CDR1 DFQATT and CDR2 SNEGSKA (reference sequence). The CDR3 consists of 15 residues. Trimming cost V 1 base and J 2 bases, with 12 bases left between them. CDR3 loop: CSARGDDRGNQPQHF. The CDR3 nucleotides read TGCAGTGCTAGAGGGGACGACAGAGGCAATCAGCCCCAGCATTTT.

The table lists this clonotype with many counts. V is TRBV29-1 and J is TRBJ2-1, with D unclear. This CDR3 has 14 residues. The germline V gene encodes CDR1 SQVTM and CDR2 ANQGSEA. Between the trimmed V and J ends, which lost 0 bases and 5 bases, there was a span of 11 bases. The CDR3: CSVEDLTQHNEQFF. The CDR3 DNA follows: TGCAGCGTTGAAGATCTGACACAACACAATGAGCAGTTCTTC.

At least ten counts were recorded for this clonotype. The chain joins TRBV6-2 or TRBV6-3 to TRBJ1-2; D call uncertain. Trimming stripped 2 bases from V and 6 bases from J, with 10 bases between. The CDR3 is 13 amino acids. Germline V gives CDR1 MNHEY, CDR2 SVGEGT. DNA of the CDR3: TGTGCCAGCAGTTACAGCCGCGACCATGGCTACACCTTC. It encodes CASSYSRDHGYTF.

This chain links TRBV13 with TRBJ1-5; a possible D gene is TRBD1 (6 bases). From germline, CDR1 is PRHDT and CDR2 FYEKMQ (reference sequence). This CDR3 region has 15 residues. The V end was cut by 0 bases, the J end by 6 bases, with 12 bases between. CDR3 residues: CASSLGGGVGQPQHF. CDR3 bases: TGTGCCAGCAGCTTAGGAGGGGGTGTGGGTCAGCCCCAGCATTTT.

J is TRBJ1-2 and V is TRBV2, with a possible D match to TRBD1 (5 bases). Trimming stripped 4 bases from V and 1 base from J, with 7 bases between. The CDR3 loop spans 13 amino acids. Per the germline V gene, CDR1 is SNHLY and CDR2 is FYNNEI. CDR3 DNA: TGTGCCAGCAGTGCCGACAGTAACTATGGCTACACCTTC. Translated, it gives CASSADSNYGYTF.

This clonotype was seen ten or more times. The genes are TRBV2 and TRBJ1-6; 12 positions match TRBD1. The CDR3 is 19 residues long. Germline V CDR1 and CDR2: SNHLY, FYNNEI. The V and J ends lost 4 bases and 7 bases, in that order; junction bases with no gene match: 14. Here the CDR3 reads CASSAPRDRGLQRNSPLHF. CDR3 DNA sequence: TGTGCCAGCAGTGCCCCCCGGGACAGGGGGCTCCAGAGGAATTCACCCCTCCACTTT.

This clonotype was counted between two and nine times. The chain employs TRBV2 and TRBJ2-5; TRBD1 agrees at 7 bases. CDR1 SNHLY and CDR2 FYNNEI come from the germline V gene. The CDR3 is 15 residues long. Germline trimming cut 4 bases from V and 4 bases from J; bases unmatched to any gene: 9. CDR3 amino acids: CASSGGQSSGETQYF. The CDR3 DNA is TGTGCCAGCAGTGGGGGACAGTCTTCGGGAGAGACCCAGTACTTC.

This clonotype was detected a few times. This rearrangement joins TRBV3-1 to TRBJ2-1; 8 bases are shared with TRBD1. CDR1 LGHDT and CDR2 YNNKEL come from the germline V gene (reference sequence). The trim removed 2 bases at V and 5 bases at J, leaving 11 bases unmatched. The CDR3 length is 17 residues. CDR3: CASSQHLGDRINNEQFF. The CDR3 bases are TGTGCCAGCAGCCAACATTTAGGGGACAGGATAAACAATGAGCAGTTCTTC.

The table lists this clonotype with many counts. This chain uses TRBV18 with TRBJ2-3, with 11 bases identical to TRBD2. Germline V gene lookup returns CDR1 KGHSH and CDR2 LQKENI. The V gene end was trimmed by 5 bases and the J gene end by 1 base; junction bases not matched to a gene: 17. This CDR3 is built from 20 residues. The CDR3 nucleotides read TGTGCCAGCTCAATCACGCCCCAACTAGCGGGGGCCACCCGCACAGATACGCAGTATTTT. It specifies CASSITPQLAGATRTDTQYF.